This T cell receptor (beta chain) was sequenced for a study of cytomegalovirus exposure and HLA in healthy donors. PCR primers comprised 60 Vbeta and 13 Jbeta primers. Here immunoSEQ multiplex PCR was the method, and the copy in TCRdb shows in-frame clones only, minus some. The sample contains hundreds of thousands of clones, about 80% of which appear only once. The CDR3 extends over 14 amino acids. Trimming left V 9 bases short and J 0 bases short, with 15 bases between. CDR1 and CDR2 (germline): MDHEN, SYDVKM. Study-level findings and limits: Immune exposure was documented only through CMV serostatus.

In this sample, this clone turned up once. Antigen unknown. Sequenced: PBMCs. The receptor was isolated from a male donor in good health and CMV-seronegative. The chain recombines TRBV28 with TRBJ2-7, with a possible D match to TRBD1 (5 bases). The CDR3 spells CASSQMTDSYEQYF. In DNA form, the CDR3 reads TGTGCCAGTTCACAGATGACAGACTCCTACGAGCAGTACTTC.